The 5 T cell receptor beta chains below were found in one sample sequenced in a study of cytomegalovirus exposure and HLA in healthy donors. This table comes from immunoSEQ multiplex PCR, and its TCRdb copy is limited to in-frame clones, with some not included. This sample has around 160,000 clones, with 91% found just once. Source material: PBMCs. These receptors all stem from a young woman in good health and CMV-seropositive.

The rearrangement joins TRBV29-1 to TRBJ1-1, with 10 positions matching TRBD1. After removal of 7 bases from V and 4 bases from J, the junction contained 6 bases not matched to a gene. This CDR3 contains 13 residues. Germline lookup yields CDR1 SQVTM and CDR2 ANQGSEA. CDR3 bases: TGCAGCGCCGGGGGACAGGGGATCACTGAAGCTTTCTTT. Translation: CSAGGQGITEAFF. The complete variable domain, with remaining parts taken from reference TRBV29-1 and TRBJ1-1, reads SAVISQKPSRDICQRGTSLTIQCQVDSQVTMMFWYRQQPGQSLTLIATANQGSEATYESGFVIDKFPISRPNLTFSTLTVSNMSPEDSSIYLCSAGGQGITEAFFGQGTRLTVV.

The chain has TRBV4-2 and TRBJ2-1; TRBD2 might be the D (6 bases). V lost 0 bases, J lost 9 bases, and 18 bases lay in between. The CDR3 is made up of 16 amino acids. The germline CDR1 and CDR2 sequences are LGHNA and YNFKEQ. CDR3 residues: CASSQDGAGGVGEQFF. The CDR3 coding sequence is TGTGCCAGCAGCCAAGACGGCGCGGGCGGGGTGGGTGAGCAGTTCTTC.

The CDR3 sequence is CASSQDKGVGKLFF. Here the CDR3 DNA reads TGTGCCAGCAGCCAAGATAAAGGGGTTGGAAAACTGTTTTTT. This rearrangement joins TRBV4-2 to TRBJ1-4; perhaps TRBD1 as D (5 bases). In germline, CDR1 is LGHNA, CDR2 YNFKEQ. The CDR3 loop spans 14 amino acids. The germline V and J ends were trimmed by 0 bases and 10 bases, with 12 bases remaining between them.

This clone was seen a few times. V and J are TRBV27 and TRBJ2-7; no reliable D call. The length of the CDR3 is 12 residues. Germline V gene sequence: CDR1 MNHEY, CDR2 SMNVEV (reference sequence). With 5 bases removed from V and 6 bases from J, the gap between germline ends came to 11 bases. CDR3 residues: CASSPRYGEQYF. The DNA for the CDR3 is TGTGCCAGCAGTCCCCGCTACGGCGAGCAGTACTTC.

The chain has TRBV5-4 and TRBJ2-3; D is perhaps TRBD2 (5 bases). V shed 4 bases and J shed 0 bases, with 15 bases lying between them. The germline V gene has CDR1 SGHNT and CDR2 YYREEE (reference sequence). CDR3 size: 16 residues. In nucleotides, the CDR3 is TGTGCCAGCAGCCGCGGTAGCGATAGGAGCACAGATACGCAGTATTTT. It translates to CASSRGSDRSTDTQYF.